This T cell receptor beta chain derives from a study of blood T cell repertoires in COVID-19. Recruitment covered about 25 US areas and drew participants whose ages spanned about 18 to 89 years. TCRdb keeps only in-frame clones here, not all; method: immunoSEQ multiplex PCR. Of 250,000 or so clones in the sample, approximately 85% were seen once. Germline-derived CDR1 and CDR2 are SGHKS and YYEKEE (reference sequence). V shed 3 bases and J shed 0 bases, with 13 bases lying between them. CDR3 length: 16 residues. The receptor comes from a woman between 50 and 59 years old who had recovered from COVID-19. The genes are TRBV5-5 and TRBJ1-5, with D possibly matching TRBD1 (6 bases). The specimen was PBMCs or T cells enriched from blood (not recorded which). The CDR3 reads CASSSHREASNQPQHF. The CDR3 coding sequence is TGTGCCAGCAGCTCTCACAGGGAAGCTAGCAATCAGCCCCAGCATTTT.